One and the same sample provided the 11 T cell receptor beta chains below, sequenced in a study of vaccination and CD4 T cells after COVID-19. Scientists ran DNA taken from cultured CD4+ T cells through the Oncomine TCR Beta short-read assay for sequencing. In TCRdb, the PCR reads were re-called with MiXCR into one record per CDR3 protein. The sample consists of 11,000 to 15,000 distinct CDR3 sequences, around 69% of them appearing once. Their recognized antigens are unknown. Treatment noted: roughly 10-day PBMC culture with coronavirus spike peptide pools or control peptides (ViraFEST assay). The material sequenced was CD4+ T cells from blood, cultured in vitro. These receptors originate from a human donor who had recovered from COVID-19.

This clonotype was observed a single time. The chain couples TRBV4-2 to TRBJ1-5; 9 bases map to TRBD1. The germline gives CDR1 LGHNA, CDR2 YNFKEQ. V lost 0 bases, J lost 7 bases, and 7 bases stayed unmatched. The CDR3 extends over 16 amino acids. CDR3 DNA: TGTGCCAGCAGCCAAGACGGGACAGGGAACGGGCAGCCCCAGCATTTT. Translation: CASSQDGTGNGQPQHF.

This chain uses TRBV7-6 with TRBJ2-2, with unresolved D. The CDR3 is 13 amino acids. V shed 4 bases and J shed 1 base, with 4 bases lying between them. From germline, CDR1 is SGHVS and CDR2 FNYEAQ. The CDR3 sequence: CASSSRNTGELFF. The CDR3 nucleotides read TGTGCCAGCAGCTCCCGGAACACCGGGGAGCTGTTTTTT.

The CDR3 DNA is TGTGCCAGCAGTATACTGACAGGGAACACTGAAGCTTTCTTT. The encoded protein is CASSILTGNTEAFF. V is TRBV28 and J is TRBJ1-1; tentatively, D is TRBD1 (6 bases). V was trimmed by 5 bases and J by 1 base, leaving 11 bases between them. Germline loops: CDR1 MDHEN, CDR2 SYDVKM. The CDR3 loop spans 14 amino acids.

The J gene is TRBJ2-5, the V gene TRBV2; 11 nucleotides line up with TRBD2. Trimming at V came to 8 bases and at J to 5 bases, leaving 7 bases not matched to a gene. The CDR3 is made up of 14 amino acids. CDR1 and CDR2 (germline): SNHLY, FYNNEI. CDR3 loop: CASRSSGRVETQYF. As DNA, the CDR3 is TGTGCCAGCCGGAGTAGCGGGAGGGTTGAGACCCAGTACTTC.

This chain connects TRBV28 to TRBJ1-2; the D gene is possibly TRBD1 (5 bases). The germline gives CDR1 MDHEN, CDR2 SYDVKM. This CDR3 contains 14 residues. The ends were cut back, 6 bases at V and 7 bases at J, with 18 bases in the middle. For the CDR3, the DNA is TGTGCCAGCAGGACGACAGTGACTAATGCTGGCTACACCTTC. Translating it yields CASRTTVTNAGYTF.

The chain employs TRBV20-1 and TRBJ1-2, with D possibly being TRBD1 (6 bases). The CDR3 totals 14 residues. Trimming left V 5 bases short and J 4 bases short, with 17 bases between. Germline V gene sequence: CDR1 DFQATT, CDR2 SNEGSKA (reference sequence). This CDR3 reads CSAGGGLAGYGYTF. CDR3 DNA sequence: TGCAGTGCTGGGGGGGGCCTGGCTGGCTATGGCTACACCTTC.

The chain couples TRBV15 to TRBJ1-5, with 11 positions matching TRBD1. This CDR3 comprises 16 residues. The V segment lost 5 bases and the J segment 6 bases; nucleotides outside the gene matches: 9. Germline assignment: CDR1 LNHNV and CDR2 YYDKDF (reference sequence). DNA for the CDR3: TGTGCCACCAGCGCCATGGACAGGGGGCGACTTCAGCCCCAGCATTTT. This encodes CATSAMDRGRLQPQHF.

This clonotype is a singleton in its sample. The chain uses TRBV29-1 and TRBJ1-1; weak D call: TRBD1 (6 bases). The length of the CDR3 is 14 residues. Trimming removed 3 bases from V and 1 base from J, with 12 bases in between. Germline CDR1 SQVTM, CDR2 ANQGSEA. CDR3 protein: CSVDGGRANTEAFF. The CDR3 DNA is TGCAGCGTTGACGGGGGCAGGGCGAACACTGAAGCTTTCTTT.

The rearrangement uses TRBV6-1 and TRBJ1-6, with TRBD1 identical over 8 bases. The V segment lost 5 bases and the J segment 9 bases; nucleotides outside the gene matches: 3. CDR1 and CDR2 (germline): MNHNS, SASEGT. The CDR3 contains 13 residues. The CDR3 DNA follows: TGTGCCAGCAGTACGACAGGGGCTTCACCCCTCCACTTT. This encodes CASSTTGASPLHF.

This sequence joins TRBV10-1 and TRBJ1-2; the D gene is possibly TRBD1 (6 bases). From germline, CDR1 is WNHNN and CDR2 SYGVQD (reference sequence). Trimming stripped 4 bases from V and 2 bases from J, with 11 bases between. CDR3 length: 14 amino acids. The CDR3 region is CASSAGQANYGYTF. CDR3 DNA sequence: TGCGCCAGCAGTGCGGGACAAGCAAACTATGGCTACACCTTC.

The chain is built from TRBV4-3 and TRBJ1-5; TRBD1 agrees at 9 bases. CDR1 is LGHNA and CDR2 is YSLEER in the germline V gene. With 2 bases clipped from V and 7 bases from J, the junction kept 3 bases outside the gene matches. The CDR3 has 14 residues. CDR3 nucleotide sequence: TGCGCCAGCAGCCAAAGACAGGGGGACCAGCCCCAGCATTTT. Protein: CASSQRQGDQPQHF.